The 5 T cell receptor beta chains below come from one sample, sequenced in a study of blood T cell repertoires in COVID-19. Some clones are missing from TCRdb's copy, which holds only in-frame ones; the method was immunoSEQ multiplex PCR. The sample includes tens of thousands of clones, less than 85% of them seen just once. Specimen: peripheral blood. These receptors were obtained from a man in his 70s with acute or convalescent COVID-19.

This chain links TRBV10-2 with TRBJ2-7; TRBD1 is a possible D gene (5 bases). Germline V gives CDR1 WSHSY, CDR2 SAAADI. The CDR3 sequence is 13 residues long. Trimming took off 6 bases at V and 6 bases at J, with 15 bases between the two ends. Here the CDR3 reads CASRDIPRPEQYF. The CDR3 nucleotides read TGCGCCAGCAGGGACATTCCGAGACCCGAGCAGTACTTC.

The chain has TRBV28 and TRBJ1-6; TRBD1 is a possible D gene (6 bases). This CDR3 is built from 15 residues. Germline V gene data show CDR1 as MDHEN and CDR2 as SYDVKM. V lost 3 bases to trimming and J lost 3 bases, with 9 bases between them. This chain's CDR3 is CASSFGQNYNSPLHF. The CDR3 DNA sequence: TGTGCCAGCAGTTTCGGACAGAACTATAATTCACCCCTCCACTTT.

This chain uses TRBV6-5 with TRBJ1-1; 7 positions agree with TRBD1. The CDR3 has 15 amino acids. Germline CDR1 reads MNHEY; CDR2 reads SVGAGI. V dropped 4 bases and J dropped 0; count of bases not matched to a gene: 5. Here the CDR3 reads CASSSRDSMNTEAFF. The CDR3 DNA sequence: TGTGCCAGCAGTTCCCGGGACAGCATGAACACTGAAGCTTTCTTT.

A single count supports this clone. This chain connects TRBV5-1 to TRBJ2-5; 12 nucleotides agree with TRBD1. V trimming: 4 bases; J trimming: 5 bases; junction bases outside the gene matches: 12. Germline V CDR1 and CDR2: SGHRS, YFSETQ. CDR3 length: 17 amino acids. CDR3 region: CASSLKTPGQGAETQYF. CDR3 nucleotides: TGCGCCAGCAGCCTGAAAACACCGGGACAGGGGGCCGAGACCCAGTACTTC.

This clone was counted a single time. The J gene is TRBJ1-1, the V gene TRBV27, with D perhaps TRBD1 (6 bases). The germline V gene encodes CDR1 MNHEY and CDR2 SMNVEV (reference sequence). The CDR3 runs to 15 residues. V dropped 5 bases and J dropped 3 bases, with 16 bases sitting between them. The CDR3, as DNA: TGTGCCAGCAGTAAACAGGGAAAGGTCGACACTGAAGCTTTCTTT. It codes for CASSKQGKVDTEAFF.